This T cell receptor (beta chain) was obtained from a study of cytomegalovirus exposure and HLA in healthy donors. Study-wide findings and caveats: In a later analysis, DRB1 alleles had the most associated TCRs; HLA-C alleles the fewest. Later findings reportedly placed an Asian-associated ancestry cluster below the roughly 660-donor mean for N-insertions.

13 Jbeta primers and 60 Vbeta primers were used for the PCR. Produced via immunoSEQ multiplex PCR; TCRdb's table is partial and in-frame only. The table records 120,000 or so clones, about four fifths of them present only once. Note on this clone: The antigen is unknown.

The specimen was PBMCs. This clonotype originated in a woman between 50 and 59 years old in good health and CMV-seropositive.

This chain's CDR3 is CASSEQLAGARETQYF. The CDR3 bases are TGTGCCAGCAGTGAACAGCTAGCGGGGGCTCGGGAGACCCAGTACTTC. V and J are TRBV2 and TRBJ2-5; 10 bases align to TRBD2. There are 16 residues in the CDR3. Germline CDR1 reads SNHLY; CDR2 reads FYNNEI. The junction had 8 bases not matched to a gene; V was cut back by 2 bases and J by 5 bases.